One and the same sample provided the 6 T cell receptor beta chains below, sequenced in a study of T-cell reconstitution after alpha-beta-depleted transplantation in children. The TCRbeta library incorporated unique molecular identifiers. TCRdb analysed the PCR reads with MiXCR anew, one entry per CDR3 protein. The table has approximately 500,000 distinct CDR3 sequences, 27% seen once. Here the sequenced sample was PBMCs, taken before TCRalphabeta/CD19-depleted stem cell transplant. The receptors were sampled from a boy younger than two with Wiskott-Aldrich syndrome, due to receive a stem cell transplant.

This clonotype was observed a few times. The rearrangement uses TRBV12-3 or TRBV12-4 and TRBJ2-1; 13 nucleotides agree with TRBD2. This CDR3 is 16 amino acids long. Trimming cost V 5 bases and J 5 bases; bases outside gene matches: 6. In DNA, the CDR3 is TGTGCCAGCAGTACCCGGACTAGCGGGAGACACAATGAGCAGTTCTTC. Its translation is CASSTRTSGRHNEQFF.

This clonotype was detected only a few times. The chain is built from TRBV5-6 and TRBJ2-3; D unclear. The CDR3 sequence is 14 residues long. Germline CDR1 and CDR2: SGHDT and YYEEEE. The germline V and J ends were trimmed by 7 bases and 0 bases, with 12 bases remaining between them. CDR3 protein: CASVSRISTDTQYF. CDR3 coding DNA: TGTGCCAGCGTCAGCCGGATTAGCACAGATACGCAGTATTTT.

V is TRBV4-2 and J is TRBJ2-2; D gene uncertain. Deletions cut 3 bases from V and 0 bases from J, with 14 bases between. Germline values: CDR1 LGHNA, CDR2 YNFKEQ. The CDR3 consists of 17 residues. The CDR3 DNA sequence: TGTGCCAGCAGCCAGCCCCTTGAGCGACCGAACACCGGGGAGCTGTTTTTT. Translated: CASSQPLERPNTGELFF.

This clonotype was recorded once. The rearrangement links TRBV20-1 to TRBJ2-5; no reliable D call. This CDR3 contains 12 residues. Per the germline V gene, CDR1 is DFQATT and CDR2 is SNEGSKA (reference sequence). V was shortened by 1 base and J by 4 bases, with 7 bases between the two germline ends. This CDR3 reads CSARVVSETQYF. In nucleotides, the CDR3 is TGCAGTGCTAGAGTAGTCTCAGAGACCCAGTACTTC.

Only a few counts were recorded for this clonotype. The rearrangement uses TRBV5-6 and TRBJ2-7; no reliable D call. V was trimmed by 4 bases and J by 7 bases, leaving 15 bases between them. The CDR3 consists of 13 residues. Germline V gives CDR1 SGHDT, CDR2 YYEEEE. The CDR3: CASSLSSLGEQYF. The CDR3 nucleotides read TGTGCCAGCAGCCTGTCTTCGTTGGGGGAGCAGTACTTC.

CDR3 bases: TGTGCCAGCAGTTTATATTCGGGGGGAAGTCAGCCCCAGCATTTT. Its protein product is CASSLYSGGSQPQHF. V usage is TRBV12-3 or TRBV12-4 and J usage is TRBJ1-5, with a tentative D call TRBD1 (5 bases). The CDR3 is 15 amino acids. V was cut by 2 bases and J by 6 bases, with 14 bases left in between.